The 19 T cell receptor beta chains presented below share a single source sample, sequenced in a study of shared clonotypes between healthy human individuals. TCRdb's copy holds only in-frame clones and misses some; the assay was immunoSEQ multiplex PCR. The repertoire holds about 1.5 million clones, with more than 95% as singletons. Sequencing was done on a sample of naive CD4+ T cells sorted from blood. Subset specified: CD45RA+ positively selected. Receptors were obtained from a man under 40 in good health.

The chain carries TRBV27 and TRBJ2-7; possible D gene TRBD1, 6 bases. V was clipped by 6 bases and J by 3 bases, with 15 bases between them. The CDR3 loop spans 14 amino acids. The germline CDR1 and CDR2 sequences are MNHEY and SMNVEV (reference sequence). The CDR3 reads CASSWTVANYEQYF. Here the CDR3 DNA reads TGTGCCAGCAGCTGGACAGTCGCAAACTACGAGCAGTACTTC.

The chain links TRBV19 to TRBJ1-3; D might be TRBD1 (5 bases). V dropped 7 bases and J dropped 5 bases, with 6 bases sitting between them. This CDR3 is 11 amino acids long. Germline V gene lookup returns CDR1 LNHDA and CDR2 SQIVND (reference sequence). The CDR3 loop reads CASTDRNTIYF. In nucleotides, the CDR3 is TGTGCCAGTACGGACAGAAACACCATATATTTT.

In DNA, the CDR3 is TGCGCCAGCAGCCCATGGACGGTTACAGATACGCAGTATTTT. Its protein product is CASSPWTVTDTQYF. V and J are TRBV5-1 and TRBJ2-3; D remains ambiguous. CDR1 SGHRS and CDR2 YFSETQ come from the germline V gene. V lost 4 bases, J lost 3 bases, and 12 bases lay in between. The CDR3 runs 14 residues.

The chain recombines TRBV19 with TRBJ2-2; possibly TRBD1 for D (5 bases). This CDR3 spans 15 amino acids. Trimming left V 2 bases short and J 4 bases short, with 11 bases between. Germline V gene data show CDR1 as LNHDA and CDR2 as SQIVND (reference sequence). Here the CDR3 DNA reads TGTGCCAGTAGTATACCTGGGGCGGCCACCGGGGAGCTGTTTTTT. Encoded protein: CASSIPGAATGELFF.

The J gene is TRBJ2-5, the V gene TRBV27; D unresolved. Germline-derived CDR1 and CDR2 are MNHEY and SMNVEV (reference sequence). V lost 1 base and J 5 bases, leaving 14 bases between the germline ends. The CDR3 has 15 residues. CDR3 sequence (DNA): TGTGCCAGCAGTTTATGGGCCCTCCCTGGGGAGACCCAGTACTTC. It encodes CASSLWALPGETQYF.

This chain uses TRBV5-1 with TRBJ2-7, with TRBD2 as a possible D gene (6 bases). The CDR3 is 12 residues long. Germline V lookup: CDR1 SGHRS, CDR2 YFSETQ. V dropped 4 bases and J dropped 9 bases, with 14 bases sitting between them. The CDR3 region has the DNA TGCGCCAGCAGCGGGGACTTTCCAAGGCAGTACTTC. Translation: CASSGDFPRQYF.

The J gene is TRBJ2-7, the V gene TRBV28; D remains ambiguous. V lost 6 bases and J lost 2, with 11 bases in between. The V gene's germline CDR1 is MDHEN and CDR2 SYDVKM. This CDR3 has 13 amino acids. As DNA, the CDR3 is TGTGCCAGCAGGGCCGGGCTACCCTACGAGCAGTACTTC. Residues: CASRAGLPYEQYF.

The rearrangement joins TRBV19 to TRBJ1-1; maybe TRBD1 (5 bases). Trimming shortened V by 6 bases and J by 1 base, and 9 bases separated the two germline ends. Germline loops: CDR1 LNHDA, CDR2 SQIVND (reference sequence). The CDR3 is 13 amino acids. CDR3 protein: CASSDSSNTEAFF. CDR3 bases: TGTGCCAGTAGCGACAGCTCGAACACTGAAGCTTTCTTT.

CDR3: CATSRDLTSGTDTQYF. Written as DNA, the CDR3 is TGTGCCACCAGCAGAGATCTAACTAGCGGCACAGATACGCAGTATTTT. This chain connects TRBV15 to TRBJ2-3, with 7 nucleotides matching TRBD2. The CDR3 spans 16 residues. Germline V gene sequence: CDR1 LNHNV, CDR2 YYDKDF (reference sequence). V gave up 0 bases and J gave up 1 base; unmatched junction bases: 4.

In regard to this clone: Other DNA variants within this sample encode the same CDR3. The chain uses TRBV18 and TRBJ2-3; D gene unclear. V lost 2 bases to trimming and J lost 3 bases, with 3 bases between them. Germline CDR1 and CDR2: KGHSH and LQKENI. CDR3 length: 12 residues. The CDR3 reads CASSPITDTQYF. The DNA for the CDR3 is TGTGCCAGCTCACCAATTACAGATACGCAGTATTTT.

This clone was seen only once. The rearrangement joins TRBV7-2 to TRBJ2-6; 12 nucleotides line up with TRBD1. The germline V gene encodes CDR1 SGHTA and CDR2 FQGNSA. The CDR3 loop spans 20 amino acids. Unmatched junction bases numbered 7, after V lost 0 bases and J lost 1 base. CDR3 in DNA: TGTGCCAGCAGCTTAGCTTTCCGGGACAGGGGGCGATCTGGGGCCAACGTCCTGACTTTC. Amino acid sequence: CASSLAFRDRGRSGANVLTF.

The chain links TRBV11-2 to TRBJ2-1; TRBD2 agrees at 9 bases. The V segment lost 2 bases and the J segment 3 bases; nucleotides outside the gene matches: 14. Per germline, CDR1 SGHAT and CDR2 FQNNGV. The CDR3 has 19 residues. CDR3 nucleotides: TGTGCCAGCAGCTTAAGTCTTAGCGGGAGAACCTCTAACTACAATGAGCAGTTCTTC. It translates to CASSLSLSGRTSNYNEQFF.

The chain uses TRBV5-1 and TRBJ2-2, with 11 bases that match TRBD1. This CDR3 is built from 15 residues. V dropped 5 bases and J dropped 2; count of bases not matched to a gene: 2. The V gene's germline CDR1 is SGHRS and CDR2 YFSETQ. In nucleotides, the CDR3 is TGCGCCAGCAGTGGGACAGGGGGAAACACCGGGGAGCTGTTTTTT. The encoded protein is CASSGTGGNTGELFF.

This clone was detected once. V usage is TRBV18 and J usage is TRBJ1-5; D gene ambiguous. CDR3 length: 15 amino acids. Germline V gene data show CDR1 as KGHSH and CDR2 as LQKENI. V lost 2 bases, J lost 5 bases, and 13 bases lay in between. DNA of the CDR3: TGTGCCAGCTCACCAGGGAACAATTTGGATCAGCCCCAGCATTTT. Its protein is CASSPGNNLDQPQHF.

The CDR3 region is CASSFSFSGANVLTF. The CDR3 nucleotides are TGTGCCAGCAGTTTTAGTTTCTCTGGGGCCAACGTCCTGACTTTC. The chain is built from TRBV28 and TRBJ2-6; no clear D. CDR3 length: 15 amino acids. V lost 3 bases and J 0 bases, leaving 6 bases between the germline ends. Looked up from germline, CDR1 is MDHEN and CDR2 is SYDVKM.

This chain links TRBV7-8 with TRBJ2-2; TRBD2 is a possible D gene (5 bases). The germline CDR1 and CDR2 sequences are SGHVS and FQNEAQ. The CDR3 contains 16 residues. With 4 bases removed from V and 5 bases from J, the gap between germline ends came to 17 bases. The CDR3 loop is CASSSSRGLGTGELFF. The CDR3 DNA reads TGTGCCAGCAGCTCATCGAGAGGGTTGGGGACCGGGGAGCTGTTTTTT.

The DNA of the CDR3 is TGTGCCAGCAGCTTAGTCGCGGGCCTGAACACTGAAGCTTTCTTT. This translates into CASSLVAGLNTEAFF. The J gene is TRBJ1-1, the V gene TRBV11-2; D unclear. The CDR3 is 15 residues long. Germline values: CDR1 SGHAT, CDR2 FQNNGV. Trimming removed 1 base at V and 0 bases at J, with 9 bases between.

This chain links TRBV21-1 with TRBJ1-2. TRBV21-1 is shown as a pseudogene. CDR3 size: 15 residues. The chain's CDR3 is CASSKALPDLSGYTF. Here the CDR3 DNA reads TGTGCCAGCAGCAAAGCGCTGCCAGACCTGAGCGGCTACACCTTC.

On this clone: Different DNA sequences within this sample yield the same CDR3. The chain has TRBV5-5 and TRBJ1-2, with D possibly being TRBD1 (6 bases). This CDR3 comprises 12 residues. The germline gives CDR1 SGHKS, CDR2 YYEKEE (reference sequence). Trimming removed 6 bases from V and 4 bases from J, with 10 bases in between. CDR3 nucleotides: TGTGCCAGCAACCCACAGGGCTATGGCTACACCTTC. Its translation is CASNPQGYGYTF. The complete variable domain, with remaining parts taken from reference TRBV5-5 and TRBJ1-2, reads DAGVTQSPTHLIKTRGQQVTLRCSPISGHKSVSWYQQVLGQGPQFIFQYYEKEERGRGNFPDRFSARQFPNYSSELNVNALLLGDSALYLCASNPQGYGYTFGSGTRLTVV.